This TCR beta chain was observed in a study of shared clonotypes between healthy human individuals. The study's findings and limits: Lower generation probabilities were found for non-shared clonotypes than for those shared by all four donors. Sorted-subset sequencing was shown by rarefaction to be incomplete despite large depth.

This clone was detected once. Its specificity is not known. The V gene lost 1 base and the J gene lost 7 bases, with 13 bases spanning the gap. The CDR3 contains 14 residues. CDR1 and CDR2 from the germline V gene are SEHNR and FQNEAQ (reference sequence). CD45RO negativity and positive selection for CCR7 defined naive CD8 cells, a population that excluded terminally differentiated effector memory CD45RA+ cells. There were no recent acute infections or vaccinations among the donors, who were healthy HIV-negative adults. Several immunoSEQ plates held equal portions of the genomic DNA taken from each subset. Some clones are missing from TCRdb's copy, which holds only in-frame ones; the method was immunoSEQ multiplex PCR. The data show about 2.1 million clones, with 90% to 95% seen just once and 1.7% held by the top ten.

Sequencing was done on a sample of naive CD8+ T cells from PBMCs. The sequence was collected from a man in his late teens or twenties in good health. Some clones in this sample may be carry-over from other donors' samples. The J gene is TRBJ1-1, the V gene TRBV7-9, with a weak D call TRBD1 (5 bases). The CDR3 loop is CASSLDRNTDEAFF. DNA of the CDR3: TGTGCCAGCAGCTTAGACAGGAACACGGATGAAGCTTTCTTT.